Sequencing of this TCR beta chain was carried out in a study of cytomegalovirus exposure and HLA in healthy donors. Primers included in the PCR were 60 Vbeta and 13 Jbeta primers. Some clones are missing from TCRdb's copy, which holds only in-frame ones; the method was immunoSEQ multiplex PCR. The sample yields under 130,000 clones, approximately 11% seen once. Study-wide results and limits: Later analysis associated a missense DCLRE1C variant with TCR beta V- and J-gene trimming.

The CDR3 loop spans 16 amino acids. Per the germline V gene, CDR1 is SGHAT and CDR2 is FQNNGV. Trimming removed 0 bases at V and 4 bases at J, with 16 bases between. Details on this clone: The antigen is unknown.

Sequencing used PBMCs. The source is a middle-aged man in good health and CMV-seropositive. The chain combines TRBV11-2 with TRBJ2-7; tentatively, D is TRBD1 (6 bases). The CDR3 region is CASSLDGVQGFYEQYF. The CDR3 nucleotides are TGTGCCAGCAGCTTAGATGGAGTCCAGGGGTTTTACGAGCAGTACTTC.